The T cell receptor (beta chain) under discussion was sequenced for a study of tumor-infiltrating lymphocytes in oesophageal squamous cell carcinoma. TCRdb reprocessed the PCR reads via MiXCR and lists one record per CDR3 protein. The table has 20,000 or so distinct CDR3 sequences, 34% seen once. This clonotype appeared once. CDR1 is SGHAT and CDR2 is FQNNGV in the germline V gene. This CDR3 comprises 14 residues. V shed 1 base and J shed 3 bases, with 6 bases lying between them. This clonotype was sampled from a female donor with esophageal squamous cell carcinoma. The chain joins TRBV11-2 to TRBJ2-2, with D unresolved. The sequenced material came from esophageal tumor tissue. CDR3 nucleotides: TGTGCCAGCAGCTTAGGGCACCACACCGGGGAGCTGTTTTTT. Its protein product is CASSLGHHTGELFF.